What follows are 31 T cell receptor beta chains derived from one specimen sequenced in a study of blood T cell repertoires in COVID-19. TCRdb's table, derived via immunoSEQ multiplex PCR, lists solely in-frame clones and lacks some. The data contain hundreds of thousands of clones, about four fifths of them singletons. Specimen: PBMCs or T cells enriched from blood (not recorded which). All receptors derive from a man between 35 and 55 years old who had been exposed to COVID-19.

The chain is built from TRBV7-9 and TRBJ2-1, with D possibly being TRBD1 (5 bases). Per the germline V gene, CDR1 is SEHNR and CDR2 is FQNEAQ (reference sequence). The V end lost 0 bases, the J end lost 7 bases, and 7 bases lay between the germline ends. The CDR3 is 13 residues long. CDR3 sequence (DNA): TGTGCCAGCAGCTTAGCAGGGGCGAATGAGCAGTTCTTC. Protein product: CASSLAGANEQFF.

This clone was observed a few times. The chain couples TRBV7-2 to TRBJ1-1; unclear D gene. The CDR3 is 15 amino acids. V was clipped by 2 bases and J by 6 bases, with 16 bases between them. CDR1 is SGHTA and CDR2 is FQGNSA in the germline V gene. Written as DNA, the CDR3 is TGTGCCAGCAGCTTATCTTCTGCGAGGGTCGCTGAAGCTTTCTTT. Its protein product is CASSLSSARVAEAFF.

The rearrangement joins TRBV19 to TRBJ1-2; a weak D match, TRBD1 (5 bases). V lost 10 bases and J lost 3, with 21 bases in between. Germline V CDR1 and CDR2: LNHDA, SQIVND (reference sequence). The CDR3 is 15 residues long. The CDR3 DNA is TGTGCCACTAGGCAAGGGGAGGGGCGGCACTATGGCTACACCTTC. It encodes CATRQGEGRHYGYTF.

V and J are TRBV2 and TRBJ1-6; D remains unclear. Germline-derived CDR1 and CDR2 are SNHLY and FYNNEI. CDR3 size: 13 residues. Trimming removed 6 bases from V and 10 bases from J, with 13 bases in between. The CDR3 spells CASSLSPQSPLHF. DNA for the CDR3: TGTGCCAGCAGCCTATCCCCCCAATCACCCCTCCACTTT.

J is TRBJ2-6 and V is TRBV7-3; no clear D. The CDR3 runs 14 residues. The V end was cut by 5 bases, the J end by 1 base, with 6 bases between. Germline CDR1 and CDR2: SGHTA and FQGTGA. In DNA form, the CDR3 reads TGTGCCAGCAGCCCGAGATCTGGGGCCAACGTCCTGACTTTC. It translates to CASSPRSGANVLTF.

The chain recombines TRBV7-8 with TRBJ2-5, with 7 bases fitting TRBD1. Germline-derived CDR1 and CDR2 are SGHVS and FQNEAQ. The junction had 3 bases not matched to a gene; V was cut back by 1 base and J by 1 base. The CDR3 is 15 amino acids. The CDR3 loop reads CASSLGGTVQETQYF. Here the CDR3 DNA reads TGTGCCAGCAGCTTAGGGGGGACAGTCCAAGAGACCCAGTACTTC.

The chain employs TRBV15 and TRBJ2-1; D may be TRBD2 (5 bases). This CDR3 has 16 amino acids. The V end was cut by 0 bases, the J end by 2 bases, with 11 bases between. CDR1 LNHNV and CDR2 YYDKDF come from the germline V gene (reference sequence). CDR3 loop: CATSRDLADTYNEQFF. As DNA, the CDR3 is TGTGCCACCAGCAGAGACCTAGCCGATACCTACAATGAGCAGTTCTTC.

This chain connects TRBV24-1 to TRBJ2-1; 11 bases are shared with TRBD2. The V segment lost 5 bases and the J segment 9 bases; nucleotides outside the gene matches: 5. Germline V gives CDR1 KGHDR, CDR2 SFDVKD. CDR3 size: 14 residues. The CDR3 loop reads CATSVAGGGSEQFF. CDR3 nucleotides: TGTGCCACCAGTGTAGCGGGAGGGGGCAGTGAGCAGTTCTTC.

V is TRBV3-1 (or the pseudogene TRBV3-2) and J is TRBJ1-2; D unclear. The germline V gene encodes CDR1 LGHDT and CDR2 YNNKEL (reference sequence). The V end was cut by 3 bases, the J end by 0 bases, with 14 bases between. The CDR3 extends over 16 amino acids. The CDR3 sequence is CASSHGGSRTNYGYTF. The DNA of the CDR3 is TGTGCCAGCAGCCATGGAGGGTCCCGGACTAACTATGGCTACACCTTC.

V gene TRBV6-5 combines with J gene TRBJ1-1, with 8 bases aligning to TRBD1. Germline V gives CDR1 MNHEY, CDR2 SVGAGI. J was trimmed by 6 bases and V by 6 bases; bases with no gene match: 9. The CDR3 spans 14 residues. CDR3 protein: CASRKDREDAEAFF. The CDR3 bases are TGTGCCAGCAGAAAGGACAGGGAGGATGCTGAAGCTTTCTTT.

The V gene is TRBV30, the J gene TRBJ1-3; D is uncertain. Looked up from germline, CDR1 is GTSNPN and CDR2 is SVGIG (reference sequence). The V gene lost 2 bases and the J gene lost 1 base, with 6 bases spanning the gap. The length of the CDR3 is 13 residues. CDR3 nucleotides: TGTGCCTGGAGTCTACAGTCTGGAAACACCATATATTTT. Translating gives CAWSLQSGNTIYF.

The chain joins TRBV6-5 to TRBJ1-3; D remains unclear. Germline V gives CDR1 MNHEY, CDR2 SVGAGI. CDR3 length: 14 amino acids. Trimming took off 6 bases at V and 0 bases at J, with 9 bases between the two ends. CDR3 DNA sequence: TGTGCCAGCAGGAGAGAGAGCTCTGGAAACACCATATATTTT. Its translation: CASRRESSGNTIYF.

This sequence joins TRBV3-1 (or the pseudogene TRBV3-2) and TRBJ1-2; tentative D call: TRBD1 (5 bases). Germline CDR1 is LGHDT and CDR2 is YNNKEL (reference sequence). V was clipped by 6 bases and J by 6 bases, with 14 bases between them. The CDR3 loop spans 13 amino acids. The CDR3 here is CASSPRGTNGYTF. The CDR3 bases are TGTGCCAGCAGTCCCCGGGGGACGAATGGCTACACCTTC.

V is TRBV10-3 and J is TRBJ2-3; 9 positions match TRBD1. Germline-derived CDR1 and CDR2 are ENHRY and SYGVKD. The CDR3 totals 15 residues. V shed 3 bases, J shed 8 bases, and the junction held 9 bases outside the gene matches. Here the CDR3 reads CAISEMDRGGRTQYF. Here the CDR3 DNA reads TGTGCCATCAGTGAAATGGACAGGGGCGGGCGTACGCAGTATTTT.

The V and J genes are TRBV4-2 and TRBJ1-2, with 10 bases fitting TRBD1. This CDR3 contains 19 residues. V trimming: 4 bases; J trimming: 5 bases; junction bases outside the gene matches: 19. CDR1 LGHNA and CDR2 YNFKEQ come from the germline V gene. CDR3: CASSRDYRDRGSYGYGYTF. The CDR3 coding sequence is TGTGCCAGCAGCCGGGACTACCGGGACAGGGGATCTTATGGGTATGGCTACACCTTC.

The chain combines TRBV9 with TRBJ2-1, with unresolved D. Germline V CDR1 and CDR2: SGDLS, YYNGEE. The CDR3 extends over 14 amino acids. With 4 bases removed from V and 9 bases from J, the gap between germline ends came to 17 bases. This CDR3 reads CASSPPTPGIEQFF. In nucleotides, the CDR3 is TGTGCCAGCAGCCCCCCCACCCCCGGTATTGAGCAGTTCTTC. The whole variable domain, filled in from reference TRBV9 and TRBJ2-1, reads DSGVTQTPKHLITATGQRVTLRCSPRSGDLSVYWYQQSLDQGLQFLIQYYNGEERAKGNILERFSAQQFPDLHSELNLSSLELGDSALYFCASSPPTPGIEQFFGPGTRLTVL.

This clone has only a few counts. The chain is built from TRBV24-1 and TRBJ1-2; the D gene is possibly TRBD1 (5 bases). The germline gives CDR1 KGHDR, CDR2 SFDVKD. The CDR3 totals 13 residues. Trimming pared 3 bases from V and 7 bases from J, leaving 11 bases between. CDR3 region: CATSDGQGSGYTF. CDR3 sequence (DNA): TGTGCCACCAGTGATGGGCAGGGTAGTGGCTACACCTTC.

On this clone itself: Other nucleotide sequences in the sample specify the same CDR3. J is TRBJ2-7 and V is TRBV5-1; maybe TRBD2 (5 bases). The CDR3 is 12 residues long. Germline assignment: CDR1 SGHRS and CDR2 YFSETQ. Trimming pared 5 bases from V and 7 bases from J, leaving 13 bases between. The CDR3 coding sequence is TGCGCCAGCAGTCTCGGACTGGATGAGCAGTACTTC. Protein sequence: CASSLGLDEQYF.

CDR3 nucleotides: TGTGCCAGCAGTTACCTGGCGGGAGCCTACGAGCAGTACTTC. Translated, it gives CASSYLAGAYEQYF. The chain joins TRBV6-5 to TRBJ2-7; 7 bases map to TRBD2. Germline CDR1 MNHEY, CDR2 SVGAGI. CDR3 length: 14 amino acids. Unmatched junction bases numbered 3, after V lost 2 bases and J lost 2 bases.

The rearrangement links TRBV29-1 to TRBJ2-7, with 8 bases aligning to TRBD2. The CDR3 has 21 residues. CDR1 is SQVTM and CDR2 is ANQGSEA in the germline V gene. V shed 6 bases and J 2 bases; nucleotides not matched to a gene: 30. CDR3 in DNA: TGCAGCGTCAACTATGGCGGGGGGATGATTGCGGGAGCCGGTCACACCTACGAGCAGTACTTC. Translating it yields CSVNYGGGMIAGAGHTYEQYF.

CDR3 loop: CASSHPTGDEQYF. Here the CDR3 DNA reads TGTGCCAGCAGTCACCCGACAGGGGACGAGCAGTACTTC. The J gene is TRBJ2-7, the V gene TRBV27; 8 nucleotides agree with TRBD1. J gave up 5 bases and V 5 bases, and 5 bases lay outside the gene matches. CDR1 is MNHEY, CDR2 SMNVEV, per germline (reference sequence). The CDR3 is made up of 13 amino acids.

The rearrangement joins TRBV28 to TRBJ2-1, with 7 bases aligning to TRBD2. CDR3 size: 15 residues. Losses at the gene ends were 5 bases for V and 3 bases for J; bases not matched to a gene: 7. Germline CDR1 MDHEN, CDR2 SYDVKM. This chain's CDR3 is CASSHSAGSYNEQFF. As DNA, the CDR3 is TGTGCCAGCAGTCATTCAGCGGGAAGCTACAATGAGCAGTTCTTC.

The V call is TRBV3-1 (or the pseudogene TRBV3-2), the J call TRBJ2-4; 15 bases are a match to TRBD2. CDR3 size: 18 residues. V lost 3 bases to trimming and J lost 0 bases; unmatched junction nucleotides: 3. The germline V gene encodes CDR1 LGHDT and CDR2 YNNKEL (reference sequence). CDR3 loop: CASSQGLAGGVAKNIQYF. The DNA of the CDR3 is TGTGCCAGCAGCCAGGGACTAGCGGGAGGAGTAGCCAAAAACATTCAGTACTTC.

The V and J genes are TRBV18 and TRBJ2-7; 7 nucleotides agree with TRBD1. The germline V gene encodes CDR1 KGHSH and CDR2 LQKENI. This CDR3 comprises 15 residues. V trimming: 3 bases; J trimming: 2 bases; junction bases outside the gene matches: 7. The CDR3 bases are TGTGCCAGCTCACCTACAGGACAGGCGGCCTACGAGCAGTACTTC. Translated: CASSPTGQAAYEQYF.

This CDR3 reads CASSSSDRTEQFF. The CDR3, as DNA: TGTGCCAGCAGTTCCTCAGACAGGACAGAGCAGTTCTTC. The chain links TRBV28 to TRBJ2-1, with D tentatively TRBD1 (6 bases). There are 13 residues in the CDR3. V was pared by 4 bases and J by 10 bases, with 14 bases between. The germline V gene has CDR1 MDHEN and CDR2 SYDVKM.

The chain carries TRBV5-1 and TRBJ1-2, with D unresolved. Germline CDR1 is SGHRS and CDR2 is YFSETQ. This CDR3 contains 13 residues. V gave up 0 bases and J gave up 8 bases, with 11 bases separating them. This CDR3 is CASSLDRERGYTF. As DNA, the CDR3 is TGCGCCAGCAGCTTGGACCGGGAGCGGGGCTACACCTTC.

This clone has a handful of counts. The rearrangement uses TRBV30 and TRBJ2-5; 7 bases map to TRBD1. CDR3 length: 14 residues. Per the germline V gene, CDR1 is GTSNPN and CDR2 is SVGIG (reference sequence). V lost 4 bases, J lost 2 bases, and 7 bases stayed unmatched. The CDR3 is CAWIAPGQQETQYF. CDR3 in DNA: TGTGCCTGGATTGCCCCGGGACAGCAAGAGACCCAGTACTTC.

The V and J genes are TRBV18 and TRBJ2-2; no reliable D call. There are 15 residues in the CDR3. The V end lost 0 bases, the J end lost 2 bases, and 7 bases lay between the germline ends. Germline CDR1 is KGHSH and CDR2 is LQKENI. CDR3 region: CASSPPLANTGELFF. CDR3 in DNA: TGTGCCAGCTCACCACCGTTGGCTAACACCGGGGAGCTGTTTTTT. Together with reference TRBV18 and TRBJ2-2, the CDR3 gives the full variable domain: NAGVMQNPRHLVRRRGQEARLRCSPMKGHSHVYWYRQLPEEGLKFMVYLQKENIIDESGMPKERFSAEFPKEGPSILRIQQVVRGDSAAYFCASSPPLANTGELFFGEGSRLTVL.

The chain links TRBV7-9 to TRBJ1-5, with unresolved D. The CDR3 is 12 amino acids. Germline V CDR1 and CDR2: SEHNR, FQNEAQ (reference sequence). The V end was cut by 3 bases, the J end by 5 bases, with 5 bases between. CDR3 in DNA: TGTGCCAGCAGCTTTCTCGATCAGCCCCAGCATTTT. This codes for CASSFLDQPQHF.

This clone was seen just once. The chain employs TRBV9 and TRBJ2-1; 13 bases map to TRBD2. The CDR3 runs 16 residues. Germline CDR1 is SGDLS and CDR2 is YYNGEE. Trimming removed 2 bases from V and 5 bases from J; junction bases left unmatched: 4. This CDR3 reads CASSVSGTSGNNEQFF. CDR3 nucleotides: TGTGCCAGCAGCGTTTCCGGGACTAGCGGGAACAATGAGCAGTTCTTC.

In its sample, this clone was seen a few times. J is TRBJ1-2 and V is TRBV20-1, with 10 positions matching TRBD1. This CDR3 has 17 residues. The trim removed 3 bases at V and 5 bases at J, leaving 15 bases unmatched. Germline V gives CDR1 DFQATT, CDR2 SNEGSKA (reference sequence). The CDR3 loop reads CSASGGTGAGTGYGYTF. The CDR3 region has the DNA TGCAGTGCTAGTGGCGGGACAGGGGCCGGCACGGGATATGGCTACACCTTC.